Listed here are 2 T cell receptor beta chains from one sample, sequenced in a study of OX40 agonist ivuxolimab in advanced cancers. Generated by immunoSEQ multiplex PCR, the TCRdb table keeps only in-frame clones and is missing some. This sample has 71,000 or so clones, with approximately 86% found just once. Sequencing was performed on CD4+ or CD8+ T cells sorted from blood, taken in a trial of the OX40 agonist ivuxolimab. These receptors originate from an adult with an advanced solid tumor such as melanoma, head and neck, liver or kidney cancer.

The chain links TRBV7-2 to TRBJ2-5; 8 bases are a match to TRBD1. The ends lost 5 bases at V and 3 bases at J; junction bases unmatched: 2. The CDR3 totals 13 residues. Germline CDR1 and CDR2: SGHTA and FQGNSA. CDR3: CASSNRGKETQYF. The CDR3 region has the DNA TGTGCCAGCAGCAACAGGGGGAAAGAGACCCAGTACTTC.

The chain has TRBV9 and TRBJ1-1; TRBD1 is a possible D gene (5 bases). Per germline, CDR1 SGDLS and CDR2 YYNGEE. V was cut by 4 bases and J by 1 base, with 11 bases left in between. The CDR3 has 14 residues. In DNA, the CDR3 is TGTGCCAGCAGCCCGGGACCTTCGAACACTGAAGCTTTCTTT. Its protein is CASSPGPSNTEAFF.